The clone carrying this T cell receptor (beta chain) is a singleton in its sample. CDR1 and CDR2 from the germline V gene are LNHNV and YYDKDF (reference sequence). Trimming shortened V by 0 bases and J by 0 bases, and 6 bases separated the two germline ends. This CDR3 spans 15 amino acids. This record belongs to a study of blood T cell repertoires in COVID-19. Study summary: Some COVID-19 samples were acute and others convalescent; all came from the United States, Italy and Spain. T cells, B-cell-depleted T cells, or PBMCs supplied cDNA or gDNA.

The protocol was immunoSEQ multiplex PCR, while the TCRdb copy is restricted to in-frame clones and leaves out a portion. The data hold about 100,000 clones, with around 73% observed a single time. Material: peripheral blood. V usage is TRBV15 and J usage is TRBJ1-3, with a tentative D call TRBD1 (6 bases). The receptor comes from a man in his sixties with active or convalescent COVID-19. CDR3 sequence (DNA): TGTGCCACCAGCAGAGACAGGGGCTCTGGAAACACCATATATTTT. Its translation is CATSRDRGSGNTIYF.